This record looks at one T cell receptor beta chain sequence and its context. Its antigen is as yet unknown. This sample is drawn from a study of OX40 agonist ivuxolimab in advanced cancers. Study outcomes and limitations: No determination was made of the antigen specificity of the expanded peripheral T cells.

The repertoire was sequenced with immunoSEQ multiplex PCR; TCRdb's copy has only in-frame clones and lacks some. This table has 62,000 or so clones, about 89% appearing once. This receptor was identified in an adult with an advanced solid tumor such as melanoma, head and neck, liver or kidney cancer. The specimen was CD4+ or CD8+ T cells sorted from blood, collected in a trial of the OX40 agonist ivuxolimab.

CDR3 sequence (DNA): TGTGCCACCAGAGGCCTTAGCTCCTACAATGAGCAGTTCTTC. The encoded protein is CATRGLSSYNEQFF. The chain joins TRBV19 to TRBJ2-1; D not resolved. V shed 10 bases and J shed 0 bases, with 13 bases lying between them. The germline CDR1 and CDR2 sequences are LNHDA and SQIVND (reference sequence). This CDR3 contains 14 residues.